Listed here are 15 T cell receptor beta chains from one sample, sequenced in a study of T cells in narcolepsy. Data came from immunoSEQ multiplex PCR; TCRdb stores just in-frame clones and leaves some out. The sample consists of 30,000 to 35,000 clones, roughly 90% of them appearing once. Material: CD45RA- memory CD4+ T cells from PBMCs. All receptors come from a human donor with narcolepsy.

The chain joins TRBV5-5 to TRBJ2-1, with 8 bases identical to TRBD2. The V segment lost 5 bases and the J segment 6 bases; nucleotides outside the gene matches: 7. This CDR3 contains 14 residues. The germline gives CDR1 SGHKS, CDR2 YYEKEE (reference sequence). CDR3 DNA: TGTGCCAGCAGACTCACGGCGGGGGGCAATGAGCAGTTCTTC. Translation: CASRLTAGGNEQFF.

This rearrangement joins TRBV2 to TRBJ2-5, with a tentative D call TRBD1 (6 bases). This CDR3 region has 15 residues. The V and J ends lost 1 base and 5 bases respectively, with 14 bases between them. Germline CDR1 is SNHLY and CDR2 is FYNNEI. The CDR3 nucleotides read TGTGCCAGCAGTGAAGGTGTAGGGGGTTCGGAGACCCAGTACTTC. Translation gives CASSEGVGGSETQYF.

V is TRBV9 and J is TRBJ2-6; D remains unclear. Between the trimmed V and J ends, which lost 2 bases and 0 bases, there was a span of 6 bases. Germline-derived CDR1 and CDR2 are SGDLS and YYNGEE. The CDR3 is 15 residues long. In nucleotides, the CDR3 is TGTGCCAGCAGCGTCGTTAGCTCTGGGGCCAACGTCCTGACTTTC. As protein: CASSVVSSGANVLTF.

The chain joins TRBV15 to TRBJ2-3; 8 bases line up with TRBD2. Trimming at V came to 4 bases and at J to 2 bases, leaving 5 bases not matched to a gene. CDR1 is LNHNV, CDR2 YYDKDF, per germline (reference sequence). The CDR3 has 15 amino acids. DNA of the CDR3: TGTGCCACCAGCAAGATAGCGGGGCCCACAGATACGCAGTATTTT. Translation gives CATSKIAGPTDTQYF.

The chain joins TRBV18 to TRBJ2-7; TRBD2 aligns across 8 bases. V lost 2 bases, J lost 6 bases, and 9 bases stayed unmatched. CDR1 is KGHSH and CDR2 is LQKENI in the germline V gene. The CDR3 totals 15 residues. Written as DNA, the CDR3 is TGTGCCAGCTCACCAGGGTTAGCGGGGAAAGGCGAGCAGTACTTC. Its translation is CASSPGLAGKGEQYF.

The chain is built from TRBV4-3 and TRBJ2-2; 7 nucleotides match TRBD1. The J segment lost 0 bases and the V segment lost 4 bases, leaving 2 bases of the junction unmatched. Germline-derived CDR1 and CDR2 are LGHNA and YSLEER. This CDR3 is 15 amino acids long. The CDR3 protein is CASSLGTANTGELFF. The CDR3 DNA reads as TGCGCCAGCAGCCTCGGGACAGCGAACACCGGGGAGCTGTTTTTT.

The chain uses TRBV7-2 and TRBJ2-7; 9 bases align to TRBD2. After removal of 10 bases from V and 4 bases from J, the junction contained 11 bases not matched to a gene. The germline V gene encodes CDR1 SGHTA and CDR2 FQGNSA. The CDR3 runs 14 residues. In nucleotides, the CDR3 is TGTGCCACCGGAGGGCCAGCGGGAGGATACGAGCAGTACTTC. Its protein is CATGGPAGGYEQYF. The full variable domain, completed using reference TRBV7-2 and TRBJ2-7, is GAGVSQSPSNKVTEKGKDVELRCDPISGHTALYWYRQSLGQGLEFLIYFQGNSAPDKSGLPSDRFSAERTGGSVSTLTIQRTQQEDSAVYLCATGGPAGGYEQYFGPGTRLTVT.

The J gene is TRBJ2-4, the V gene TRBV19; TRBD2 agrees at 7 bases. Germline V gene lookup returns CDR1 LNHDA and CDR2 SQIVND (reference sequence). CDR3 length equals 15 residues. After removal of 0 bases from V and 9 bases from J, the junction contained 8 bases not matched to a gene. The CDR3 coding sequence is TGTGCCAGTAGTATAGACTCGAGCGGGAATCGCATTCAGTACTTC. It yields the protein CASSIDSSGNRIQYF.

The CDR3 protein is CASSLIPGQGYEQYF. CDR3 coding DNA: TGCGCCAGCAGCTTGATTCCGGGACAGGGGTACGAGCAGTACTTC. This sequence joins TRBV5-1 and TRBJ2-5; 10 nucleotides line up with TRBD1. The tail of the sequence fits TRBJ2-7 better, so the J call may be wrong. Germline loops: CDR1 SGHRS, CDR2 YFSETQ. The CDR3 covers 15 residues.

This clone was found once. The rearrangement uses TRBV7-2 and TRBJ1-3; 7 bases are a match to TRBD1. The length of the CDR3 is 16 residues. V dropped 5 bases and J dropped 0; count of bases not matched to a gene: 7. Looked up from germline, CDR1 is SGHTA and CDR2 is FQGNSA. The CDR3 DNA sequence: TGTGCCAGCAGCCTCCGGACAGGTCCCTCTGGAAACACCATATATTTT. Its translation: CASSLRTGPSGNTIYF.

V is TRBV7-2 and J is TRBJ2-5, with 12 bases aligning to TRBD2. Germline CDR1 is SGHTA and CDR2 is FQGNSA. Trimming at V came to 5 bases and at J to 2 bases, leaving 6 bases not matched to a gene. The CDR3 runs to 16 residues. This CDR3 reads CASSLTSGGIQETQYF. CDR3 DNA: TGTGCCAGCAGCCTAACTAGCGGGGGGATACAAGAGACCCAGTACTTC.

This chain uses TRBV7-2 with TRBJ2-7; TRBD2 agrees at 8 bases. The germline CDR1 and CDR2 sequences are SGHTA and FQGNSA. The V gene end was trimmed by 1 base and the J gene end by 3 bases; junction bases not matched to a gene: 5. This CDR3 contains 15 residues. The CDR3 DNA follows: TGTGCCAGCAGCTTAGATAGCGGGGAGATCTACGAGCAGTACTTC. This gives the protein CASSLDSGEIYEQYF.

The CDR3 loop is CASTRLWESNQPQHF. In DNA, the CDR3 is TGTGCCAGCACCCGACTATGGGAAAGCAATCAGCCCCAGCATTTT. J is TRBJ1-5 and V is TRBV6-1; D not resolved. CDR3 length equals 15 residues. V was shortened by 7 bases and J by 1 base, with 14 bases between the two germline ends. CDR1 and CDR2 from the germline V gene are MNHNS and SASEGT.

The chain recombines TRBV5-6 with TRBJ2-2, with a tentative D call TRBD1 (6 bases). The CDR3 loop spans 13 amino acids. Trimming shortened V by 5 bases and J by 5 bases, and 10 bases separated the two germline ends. The germline V gene has CDR1 SGHDT and CDR2 YYEEEE. This CDR3 reads CASRLTGTGELFF. CDR3 DNA: TGTGCCAGCAGACTAACAGGGACCGGGGAGCTGTTTTTT. The variable domain in full, completed from reference TRBV5-6 and TRBJ2-2, reads DAGVTQSPTHLIKTRGQQVTLRCSPKSGHDTVSWYQQALGQGPQFIFQYYEEEERQRGNFPDRFSGHQFPNYSSELNVNALLLGDSALYLCASRLTGTGELFFGEGSRLTVL.

This clone was seen more than once but under ten times. The V call is TRBV5-8, the J call TRBJ2-7; D possibly matches TRBD1 or TRBD2 (5 bases each). The CDR3 totals 15 residues. V was trimmed by 4 bases and J by 2 bases, leaving 16 bases between them. Germline V lookup: CDR1 SGHTS, CDR2 YDEGEE. The CDR3 nucleotides are TGTGCCAGCAGCCCTCAGGCATGGGGGACCTACGAGCAGTACTTC. It codes for CASSPQAWGTYEQYF.